Listed below are T cell receptor beta chains from one sample, sequenced in a study of blood T cell repertoires in COVID-19. Measured with immunoSEQ multiplex PCR; TCRdb has only the in-frame clones, and not every one. The sample lists 250,000 to 300,000 clones; 86% were seen once. Sequencing input: peripheral blood. The receptor set was obtained from a woman in her twenties or thirties with active or convalescent COVID-19. Both conserved end residues are part of each CDR3. Each record gives: V gene, J gene, clone size, D gene, CDR3 length, CDR3 protein, CDR3 DNA. The D gene is left open where the match is weak. The listing skips clone size in some rows; elsewhere it reads once, few, many or a size class.

V: TRBV4-2; J: TRBJ1-1; size: NA; D: TRBD1; length: 15; CDR3: CASSHLDRRNTEAFF; DNA: TGTGCCAGCAGCCACCTGGACAGGAGGAACACTGAAGCTTTCTTT
V: TRBV5-5; J: TRBJ2-3; size: NA; D: NA; length: 15; CDR3: CASKGGGPSTDTQYF; DNA: TGTGCCAGCAAGGGGGGGGGCCCTAGCACAGATACGCAGTATTTT
V: TRBV29-1; J: TRBJ2-7; size: NA; D: TRBD1; length: 13; CDR3: CSVVRTGADEQYF; DNA: TGCAGCGTTGTGAGGACAGGGGCCGACGAGCAGTACTTC
V: TRBV5-6; J: TRBJ1-1; size: NA; D: TRBD1; length: 14; CDR3: CASSLVQGPTEAFF; DNA: TGTGCCAGCAGCTTGGTACAGGGGCCCACTGAAGCTTTCTTT
V: TRBV7-8; J: TRBJ1-1; size: NA; D: NA; length: 13; CDR3: CASISPGNTEAFF; DNA: TGTGCCAGCATCTCGCCGGGGAACACTGAAGCTTTCTTT
V: TRBV4-3; J: TRBJ1-4; size: NA; D: NA; length: 15; CDR3: CASSRNQAYNEKLFF; DNA: TGCGCCAGCAGCCGCAATCAGGCGTATAATGAAAAACTGTTTTTT
V: TRBV4-1; J: TRBJ1-1; size: NA; D: NA; length: 18; CDR3: CASSQELSIGGRRVEAFF; DNA: TGCGCCAGCAGCCAAGAACTTTCAATCGGAGGACGGCGAGTCGAAGCTTTCTTT
V: TRBV7-2; J: TRBJ2-3; size: NA; D: NA; length: 17; CDR3: CASSLAGGELTDNTQYF; DNA: TGTGCCAGCAGCTTAGCGGGAGGAGAGCTCACAGATAATACGCAGTATTTT
V: TRBV30; J: TRBJ2-3; size: NA; D: TRBD2; length: 14; CDR3: CAWRWASGADTQYF; DNA: TGTGCCTGGAGGTGGGCTAGCGGGGCAGATACGCAGTATTTT
V: TRBV28; J: TRBJ1-5; size: NA; D: NA; length: 14; CDR3: CASSWERNRQPQHF; DNA: TGTGCCAGCAGTTGGGAGCGGAACCGTCAGCCCCAGCATTTT
V: TRBV20-1; J: TRBJ1-5; size: once; D: NA; length: 16; CDR3: CSASSRGGYSNQPQHF; DNA: TGCAGTGCTAGTAGCAGGGGTGGGTATAGCAATCAGCCCCAGCATTTT
V: TRBV6-6; J: TRBJ2-3; size: NA; D: TRBD2; length: 15; CDR3: CASSYSLAGPDTQYF; DNA: TGTGCCAGCAGTTACTCGCTAGCGGGCCCAGATACGCAGTATTTT
V: TRBV19; J: TRBJ1-3; size: NA; D: NA; length: 14; CDR3: CASRSREGRNTIYF; DNA: TGTGCCAGTAGGTCCAGGGAAGGTAGAAACACCATATATTTT
V: TRBV6-5; J: TRBJ1-1; size: NA; D: NA; length: 16; CDR3: CASSYSIEGGNTEAFF; DNA: TGTGCCAGCAGTTACTCGATAGAAGGGGGGAACACTGAAGCTTTCTTT
V: TRBV5-4; J: TRBJ1-1; size: NA; D: TRBD1; length: 17; CDR3: CASSAGLDRAMNTEAFF; DNA: TGTGCCAGCAGCGCAGGTCTGGACAGGGCCATGAACACTGAAGCTTTCTTT
V: TRBV5-1; J: TRBJ2-3; size: NA; D: TRBD2; length: 18; CDR3: CASSSILLSGGPTDTQYF; DNA: TGCGCCAGCAGCTCGATCCTGCTATCGGGGGGGCCGACAGATACGCAGTATTTT
V: TRBV29-1; J: TRBJ1-2; size: NA; D: NA; length: 16; CDR3: CSVAEPRAGRAYGYTF; DNA: TGCAGCGTGGCCGAACCCAGGGCAGGGAGGGCCTATGGCTACACCTTC
V: TRBV29-1; J: TRBJ2-5; size: NA; D: NA; length: 11; CDR3: CSGQGRETQYF; DNA: TGCAGCGGCCAGGGGAGAGAGACCCAGTACTTC
V: TRBV25-1; J: TRBJ1-2; size: NA; D: TRBD1; length: 13; CDR3: CASRKGDSYGYTF; DNA: TGTGCCAGCAGGAAGGGGGACAGCTATGGCTACACCTTC
V: TRBV3-1/TRBV3-2; J: TRBJ2-1; size: few; D: NA; length: 14; CDR3: CASSPHVGGNEQFF; DNA: TGTGCCAGCAGCCCTCACGTCGGAGGCAATGAGCAGTTCTTC
V: TRBV28; J: TRBJ1-1; size: NA; D: TRBD1; length: 16; CDR3: CASSPWWQGADTEAFF; DNA: TGTGCCAGCAGTCCCTGGTGGCAGGGGGCGGACACTGAAGCTTTCTTT
V: TRBV7-2; J: TRBJ1-1; size: NA; D: TRBD1; length: 12; CDR3: CASSPTGAQAFF; DNA: TGTGCCAGCAGCCCAACAGGGGCGCAAGCTTTCTTT
V: TRBV19; J: TRBJ2-5; size: NA; D: TRBD1; length: 16; CDR3: CASGKRGQSIQETQYF; DNA: TGTGCCAGCGGAAAACGGGGACAGTCAATTCAAGAGACCCAGTACTTC
V: TRBV3-1/TRBV3-2; J: TRBJ1-2; size: once; D: NA; length: 15; CDR3: CASSPSYRDNYGYTF; DNA: TGTGCCAGCAGCCCCTCCTACAGGGACAACTATGGCTACACCTTC
V: TRBV15; J: TRBJ1-2; size: NA; D: NA; length: 18; CDR3: CATSRDTGNSVLVHGYTF; DNA: TGTGCCACCAGCAGAGACACAGGGAACAGCGTACTGGTTCACGGCTACACCTTC
V: TRBV7-2; J: TRBJ1-2; size: few; D: NA; length: 14; CDR3: CASSLGGAFYGYTF; DNA: TGTGCCAGCAGCTTAGGTGGGGCGTTCTATGGCTACACCTTC
V: TRBV10-2; J: TRBJ2-1; size: NA; D: TRBD2; length: 15; CDR3: CASNSRAGPSDEQFF; DNA: TGCGCCAGCAATTCAAGAGCGGGGCCGTCGGATGAGCAGTTCTTC
V: TRBV6-1; J: TRBJ2-2; size: NA; D: TRBD1; length: 15; CDR3: CASSERTGGWGELFF; DNA: TGTGCCAGCAGTGAACGGACAGGGGGTTGGGGGGAGCTGTTTTTT
V: TRBV28; J: TRBJ1-3; size: NA; D: TRBD1; length: 16; CDR3: CASSLRGQVTGNTIYF; DNA: TGTGCCAGCAGTCTCCGAGGACAGGTGACTGGAAACACCATATATTTT
V: TRBV19; J: TRBJ1-5; size: NA; D: TRBD1; length: 15; CDR3: CASSMATGGLQPQHF; DNA: TGTGCCAGTAGTATGGCGACAGGGGGCCTTCAGCCCCAGCATTTT
V: TRBV24-1; J: TRBJ2-2; size: NA; D: NA; length: 15; CDR3: CATSGGQGKSGELFF; DNA: TGTGCCACCAGCGGGGGGCAGGGGAAGTCCGGGGAGCTGTTTTTT
V: TRBV6-5; J: TRBJ2-3; size: NA; D: TRBD2; length: 15; CDR3: CASGAGAQRTDTQYF; DNA: TGTGCCAGCGGAGCGGGGGCCCAACGCACAGATACGCAGTATTTT
V: TRBV28; J: TRBJ1-6; size: NA; D: TRBD1; length: 15; CDR3: CASSPGDRFNSPLHF; DNA: TGTGCCAGCAGTCCCGGGGACAGATTCAATTCACCCCTCCACTTT
V: TRBV6-5; J: TRBJ1-1; size: NA; D: NA; length: 13; CDR3: CASSQHMNTEAFF; DNA: TGTGCCAGCAGTCAACACATGAACACTGAAGCTTTCTTT
V: TRBV5-1; J: TRBJ2-6; size: NA; D: NA; length: 18; CDR3: CASSSRGAGGSGANVLTF; DNA: TGCGCCAGCAGCTCCCGAGGAGCGGGCGGGTCTGGGGCCAACGTCCTGACTTTC
V: TRBV7-2; J: TRBJ2-1; size: NA; D: NA; length: 13; CDR3: CASSLGLGVEQFF; DNA: TGTGCCAGCAGCCTGGGACTTGGTGTTGAGCAGTTCTTC
V: TRBV18; J: TRBJ1-5; size: NA; D: NA; length: 16; CDR3: CASSPGTGTKDQPQHF; DNA: TGTGCCAGCTCACCGGGTACCGGGACAAAGGATCAGCCCCAGCATTTT